Each of the 21 T cell receptor beta chains below was sequenced from the same sample in a study of T cell changes during pregnancy in multiple sclerosis. The protocol was immunoSEQ multiplex PCR, while the TCRdb copy is restricted to in-frame clones and leaves out a portion. The data show around 49,000 clones, around 90% seen once. This material consisted of CD4+ T cells from peripheral blood mononuclear cells, taken after pregnancy. These receptors came from a female donor in good health, enrolled as a control in a pregnancy study.

The chain uses TRBV6-5 and TRBJ1-1; D call uncertain. This CDR3 is built from 14 residues. The V gene lost 0 bases and the J gene lost 1 base, with 6 bases spanning the gap. CDR1 is MNHEY, CDR2 SVGAGI, per germline. The CDR3 here is CASSYSEANTEAFF. DNA of the CDR3: TGTGCCAGCAGTTACTCTGAGGCGAACACTGAAGCTTTCTTT.

The rearrangement joins TRBV6-1 to TRBJ2-2; D perhaps matches TRBD1 (5 bases). The length of the CDR3 is 16 residues. V was trimmed by 4 bases and J by 7 bases, leaving 19 bases between them. Germline-derived CDR1 and CDR2 are MNHNS and SASEGT. This CDR3 is CASSATDIYLVGELFF. CDR3 bases: TGTGCCAGCAGTGCGACAGACATCTATCTGGTCGGGGAGCTGTTTTTT.

The chain combines TRBV29-1 with TRBJ2-7, with TRBD2 matching 14 bases. Germline V gives CDR1 SQVTM, CDR2 ANQGSEA. The CDR3 totals 15 residues. V lost 1 base to trimming and J lost 3 bases; unmatched junction nucleotides: 2. This CDR3 is CSVEAGTSGSYEQYF. The CDR3 region has the DNA TGCAGCGTTGAAGCCGGGACTAGCGGGAGCTACGAGCAGTACTTC.

In its sample, this clone was seen once. The CDR3 DNA reads as TGTGCCAGCAGCCCGGCAATGGAGGAGACCCAGTACTTC. Its translation is CASSPAMEETQYF. This chain links TRBV27 with TRBJ2-5; no reliable D call. The CDR3 sequence is 13 residues long. CDR1 is MNHEY and CDR2 is SMNVEV in the germline V gene (reference sequence). V dropped 6 bases and J dropped 5 bases, with 13 bases sitting between them.

This clone was detected only once. The CDR3 sequence is CAVQGSNEKLFF. CDR3 nucleotides: TGTGCCGTACAGGGAAGTAATGAAAAACTGTTTTTT. The chain carries TRBV28 and TRBJ1-4, with D tentatively TRBD1 (6 bases). V was shortened by 11 bases and J by 4 bases, with 11 bases between the two germline ends. There are 12 residues in the CDR3. Per the germline V gene, CDR1 is MDHEN and CDR2 is SYDVKM.

The J gene is TRBJ2-7, the V gene TRBV30, with D perhaps matching TRBD2 (5 bases). Trimming took 4 bases from V and 2 from J, leaving 21 bases between them. The CDR3 loop spans 16 amino acids. The V gene's germline CDR1 is GTSNPN and CDR2 SVGIG (reference sequence). CDR3 sequence: CAWTPSRLAATYEQYF. Written as DNA, the CDR3 is TGTGCCTGGACCCCTTCTAGGCTAGCCGCCACCTACGAGCAGTACTTC. Filled out from reference TRBV30 and TRBJ2-7, the complete variable domain reads SQTIHQWPATLVQPVGSPLSLECTVEGTSNPNLYWYRQAAGRGLQLLFYSVGIGQISSEVPQNLSASRPQDRQFILSSKKLLLSDSGFYLCAWTPSRLAATYEQYFGPGTRLTVT.

The V call is TRBV28, the J call TRBJ1-5; D remains ambiguous. The CDR3 runs 13 residues. V was pared by 0 bases and J by 5 bases, with 5 bases between. Germline CDR1 MDHEN, CDR2 SYDVKM. Here the CDR3 reads CASSLWRDQPQHF. The CDR3, as DNA: TGTGCCAGCAGTTTATGGAGGGATCAGCCCCAGCATTTT.

The chain is built from TRBV19 and TRBJ1-2, with TRBD1 as a possible D gene (5 bases). V lost 6 bases, J lost 4 bases, and 9 bases lay in between. The germline CDR1 and CDR2 sequences are LNHDA and SQIVND (reference sequence). The CDR3 consists of 12 residues. CDR3 loop: CASSVDSYGYTF. The CDR3 nucleotides are TGTGCCAGTAGCGTAGACAGCTATGGCTACACCTTC.

The gene calls are TRBV5-1 and TRBJ2-7; 13 bases map to TRBD2. The germline CDR1 and CDR2 sequences are SGHRS and YFSETQ. The CDR3 consists of 15 residues. J gave up 5 bases and V 5 bases, and 7 bases lay outside the gene matches. The CDR3 sequence is CASRPRTSGSHEQYF. CDR3 in DNA: TGCGCCAGCAGACCAAGGACTAGCGGGAGCCACGAGCAGTACTTC.

The rearrangement uses TRBV29-1 and TRBJ2-3, with D tentatively TRBD2 (5 bases). Germline loops: CDR1 SQVTM, CDR2 ANQGSEA. The CDR3 runs 16 residues. V lost 4 bases, J lost 2 bases, and 19 bases lay in between. The CDR3: CSVGGAALAFTDTQYF. CDR3 nucleotide sequence: TGCAGCGTTGGCGGTGCGGCCTTAGCGTTCACAGATACGCAGTATTTT.

The CDR3 here is CASSLQNNRGRWAGELFF. The CDR3 bases are TGTGCCAGCAGTTTACAGAACAACAGGGGGCGATGGGCCGGGGAGCTGTTTTTT. This chain uses TRBV28 with TRBJ2-2, with TRBD1 matching over 9 bases. CDR3 length: 18 residues. CDR1 MDHEN and CDR2 SYDVKM come from the germline V gene. The J segment lost 6 bases and the V segment lost 2 bases, leaving 13 bases of the junction unmatched.

The chain's CDR3 is CASSLKGASGYEQYF. The CDR3 nucleotides read TGTGCCAGCAGTTTAAAAGGGGCTAGCGGCTACGAGCAGTACTTC. This sequence joins TRBV27 and TRBJ2-7; 7 nucleotides match TRBD2. Germline V CDR1 and CDR2: MNHEY, SMNVEV (reference sequence). V lost 2 bases, J lost 3 bases, and 7 bases stayed unmatched. The CDR3 loop spans 15 amino acids.

The chain carries TRBV6-1 and TRBJ1-6; tentatively, D is TRBD1 (5 bases). Per the germline V gene, CDR1 is MNHNS and CDR2 is SASEGT. The V end lost 2 bases, the J end lost 7 bases, and 9 bases lay between the germline ends. The CDR3 is made up of 14 amino acids. The CDR3 reads CASSEMQGNSPLHF. The CDR3 region has the DNA TGTGCCAGCAGTGAAATGCAGGGAAATTCACCCCTCCACTTT.

The table lists this clone with a count of one. The CDR3, as DNA: TGTGCCAGCAGTTCAGCCTCGGGGGGGGAAGTCTATGGCTACACCTTC. Protein: CASSSASGGEVYGYTF. The chain is built from TRBV28 and TRBJ1-2, with D maybe TRBD1 (5 bases). CDR3 size: 16 residues. CDR1 and CDR2 from the germline V gene are MDHEN and SYDVKM. The V end lost 4 bases, the J end lost 4 bases, and 19 bases lay between the germline ends.

Regarding this clone: Other nucleotide sequences in the sample specify the same CDR3. The J gene is TRBJ2-3, the V gene TRBV5-1, with D possibly matching TRBD1 (5 bases). Trimming removed 0 bases at V and 1 base at J, with 6 bases between. The CDR3 is 14 residues long. In germline, CDR1 is SGHRS, CDR2 YFSETQ. Here the CDR3 DNA reads TGCGCCAGCAGCTTGGAAGGGGGCACAGATACGCAGTATTTT. It encodes CASSLEGGTDTQYF. Combining the CDR3 with reference TRBV5-1 and TRBJ2-3 gives the whole variable domain KAGVTQTPRYLIKTRGQQVTLSCSPISGHRSVSWYQQTPGQGLQFLFEYFSETQRNKGNFPGRFSGRQFSNSRSEMNVSTLELGDSALYLCASSLEGGTDTQYFGPGTRLTVL.

V usage is TRBV19 and J usage is TRBJ2-3; 10 positions match TRBD2. V dropped 5 bases and J dropped 5; count of bases not matched to a gene: 10. The germline V gene has CDR1 LNHDA and CDR2 SQIVND (reference sequence). CDR3 length: 16 amino acids. The CDR3: CASSGRALAGVDTQYF. The CDR3 nucleotides are TGTGCCAGTAGTGGCCGAGCGCTAGCGGGAGTAGATACGCAGTATTTT.

J is TRBJ1-1 and V is TRBV19; D is perhaps TRBD1 (6 bases). From germline, CDR1 is LNHDA and CDR2 SQIVND (reference sequence). The CDR3 has 19 amino acids. V dropped 5 bases and J dropped 3 bases, with 28 bases sitting between them. For the CDR3, the DNA is TGTGCCAGTAGTCCCCGTGGGTGGGCAGGGGCTGAAGTTGACACTGAAGCTTTCTTT. Encoded protein: CASSPRGWAGAEVDTEAFF.

CDR3 sequence reads: CASSALTNYEQYF. The CDR3 bases are TGTGCCAGCAGTGCCTTGACAAACTACGAGCAGTACTTC. This rearrangement joins TRBV6-6 to TRBJ2-7, with D uncertain. Germline V gene sequence: CDR1 MNHNY, CDR2 SVGAGI (reference sequence). The CDR3 covers 13 residues. The V end was cut by 5 bases, the J end by 3 bases, with 11 bases between.

This chain links TRBV27 with TRBJ2-7; 7 bases match TRBD2. Looked up from germline, CDR1 is MNHEY and CDR2 is SMNVEV (reference sequence). This CDR3 is 14 amino acids long. The trim removed 8 bases at V and 2 bases at J, leaving 9 bases unmatched. CDR3 loop: CASSDGGLAYEQYF. For the CDR3, the DNA is TGTGCCAGCTCTGACGGGGGGTTAGCCTACGAGCAGTACTTC.

This sequence joins TRBV5-1 and TRBJ2-3, with 8 nucleotides matching TRBD2. Per the germline V gene, CDR1 is SGHRS and CDR2 is YFSETQ. After removal of 2 bases from V and 2 bases from J, the junction contained 4 bases not matched to a gene. The CDR3 is made up of 15 amino acids. The chain's CDR3 is CASSLSGGTTDTQYF. The CDR3 coding sequence is TGCGCCAGCAGCTTATCGGGGGGGACCACAGATACGCAGTATTTT.

On this clone: At the DNA level, this CDR3 is encoded by other sequences in the same sample as well. The V gene is TRBV5-6, the J gene TRBJ1-5; a weak D match, TRBD1 (6 bases). The germline CDR1 and CDR2 sequences are SGHDT and YYEEEE. The CDR3 sequence is 14 residues long. The germline V and J ends were trimmed by 2 bases and 2 bases, with 8 bases remaining between them. CDR3 DNA sequence: TGTGCCAGCAGCTTAGGGGGTGGCAATCAGCCCCAGCATTTT. This sequence encodes CASSLGGGNQPQHF.